This T cell receptor beta chain was profiled in a study of T cell changes during pregnancy in multiple sclerosis. TCRdb keeps only in-frame clones here, not all; method: immunoSEQ multiplex PCR. The top ten hold approximately 0.39% of the sample, which has 37,000 or so clones, 90% seen once. This CDR3 spans 14 amino acids. The ends lost 2 bases at V and 10 bases at J; junction bases unmatched: 2. Germline assignment: CDR1 MNHEY and CDR2 SVGAGI. The sequence was obtained from a female donor with multiple sclerosis, enrolled in a pregnancy study. The rearrangement uses TRBV6-5 and TRBJ1-6; 10 bases fit TRBD1. The sample in question was CD4+ T cells from peripheral blood mononuclear cells, obtained in the second trimester of pregnancy. CDR3 sequence reads: CASSYQGQGSPLHF. In DNA form, the CDR3 reads TGTGCCAGCAGTTACCAGGGACAGGGGTCACCCCTCCACTTT.